What follows describes a single T cell receptor (beta chain). Its antigen remains unknown. The source of the sample is a study of PD-L1 blockade in urothelial cancer. Looking at the study overall: Most patients, twenty-five of 29, were males with bladder-origin cancer. T cells numbered a median of 141,255 in the blood samples.

The study, taken as a whole, reports: Durable-benefit patients showed greater tumor-associated blood clone expansion at 3 weeks.

Each PCR received spiked synthetic TCR analog templates. The table came from immunoSEQ multiplex PCR; TCRdb's copy has only in-frame clones and leaves some out. The sample records tens of thousands of clones, around 79% being singletons. Germline values: CDR1 SGHTA, CDR2 FQGNSA. V was pared by 3 bases and J by 6 bases, with 12 bases between. The CDR3 consists of 14 residues. The chain uses TRBV7-2 and TRBJ1-5; tentative D call: TRBD1 (6 bases). The sample in question was PBMCs, obtained around atezolizumab (anti-PD-L1) treatment. This receptor was identified in a man between 65 and 85 years old with urothelial cancer. CDR3 bases: TGTGCCAGCAGCTTCGGACAGCAGGGTCAGCCCCAGCATTTT. Protein product: CASSFGQQGQPQHF.